The clone carrying this TCR beta chain was seen more than once but under ten times. Its antigen is as yet unknown. Germline DNA was also extracted, with blood RNA taken from unsorted whole blood. Preoperatively, peripheral blood was drawn, approximately 4 milliliters in total. V was shortened by 0 bases and J by 4 bases, with 2 bases between the two germline ends. Germline V gene sequence: CDR1 SGHTS, CDR2 YDEGEE. The CDR3 is made up of 12 amino acids. The data derive from a study of tumor-infiltrating lymphocytes in primary liver carcinoma. Study overall: The cohort included men and women aged 30 to 69 years. Lesions, classed as T1-T3 N0M0, spanned roughly 4.2 to 11 cm across. Study findings and constraints: Bulk unsorted sampling precluded comparing CD4+ and CD8+ repertoires.

Making TCR beta cDNA involved around 500 ng total RNA and a constant-region primer. Researchers made the TCR beta libraries by running three nested multiplex PCR rounds with slightly modified ARM-PCR. The study ran its first two PCR rounds for 9 to 10 cycles each, using TRBV1-TRBV30 forward primers and a C-beta reverse primer. TCRdb reanalysed the multiplex PCR reads using MiXCR and keeps one entry per CDR3 protein. The sample contains about 330,000 distinct CDR3 sequences, 65% of which appear only once. The sequence derives from a man aged 40-49 years with primary liver carcinoma and hepatitis B virus infection. Sequencing was carried out using peripheral blood. The chain links TRBV5-8 to TRBJ2-4; the D is unclear. CDR3 sequence: CASSLGKNIQYF. The CDR3 nucleotides are TGTGCCAGCAGCTTGGGGAAAAACATTCAGTACTTC.